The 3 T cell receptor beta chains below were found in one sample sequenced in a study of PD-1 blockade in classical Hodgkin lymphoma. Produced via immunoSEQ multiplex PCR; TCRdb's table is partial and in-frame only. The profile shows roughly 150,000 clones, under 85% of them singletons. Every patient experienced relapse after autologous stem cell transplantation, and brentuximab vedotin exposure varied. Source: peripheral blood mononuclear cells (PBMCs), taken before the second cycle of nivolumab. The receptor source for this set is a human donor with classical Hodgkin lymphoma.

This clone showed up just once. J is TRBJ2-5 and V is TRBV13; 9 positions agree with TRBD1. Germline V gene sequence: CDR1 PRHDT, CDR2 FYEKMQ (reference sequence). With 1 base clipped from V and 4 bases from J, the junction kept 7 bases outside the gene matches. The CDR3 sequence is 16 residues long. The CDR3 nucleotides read TGTGCCAGCAGCTTAGTTGTAACAGGGGGCCGAGAGACCCAGTACTTC. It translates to CASSLVVTGGRETQYF.

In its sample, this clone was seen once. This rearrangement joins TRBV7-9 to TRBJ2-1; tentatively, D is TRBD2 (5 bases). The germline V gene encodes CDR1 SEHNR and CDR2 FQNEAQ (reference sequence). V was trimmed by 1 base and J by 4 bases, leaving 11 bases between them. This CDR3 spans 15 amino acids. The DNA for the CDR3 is TGTGCCAGCAGCTTAGGGGGAGCCCAGTACAATGAGCAGTTCTTC. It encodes CASSLGGAQYNEQFF.

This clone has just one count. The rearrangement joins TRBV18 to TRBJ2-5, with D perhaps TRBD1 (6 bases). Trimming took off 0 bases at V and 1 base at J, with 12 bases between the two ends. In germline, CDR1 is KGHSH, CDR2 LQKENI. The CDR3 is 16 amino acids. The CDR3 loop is CASSPPNDRLQETQYF. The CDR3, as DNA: TGTGCCAGCTCACCACCGAACGACAGGCTCCAAGAGACCCAGTACTTC. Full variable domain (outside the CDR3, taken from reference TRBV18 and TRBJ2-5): NAGVMQNPRHLVRRRGQEARLRCSPMKGHSHVYWYRQLPEEGLKFMVYLQKENIIDESGMPKERFSAEFPKEGPSILRIQQVVRGDSAAYFCASSPPNDRLQETQYFGPGTRLLVL.